Below, one TCR beta chain is given with its context. Its antigen is not known. These data are taken from a study of CD8 T cells in ankylosing spondylitis. Findings and limits, study-wide: Among TCR beta sequences, a motif of eight highly homologous variants appeared characteristic of ankylosing spondylitis blood. Disease-linked clones were reportedly significantly enriched in matched ankylosing spondylitis synovial fluid. Existing reports had already noted some motif variants in reactive arthritis synovial fluid and blood.

Trimming left V 8 bases short and J 2 bases short, with 16 bases between. The CDR3 consists of 14 residues. Germline V gene sequence: CDR1 MNHEY, CDR2 SMNVEV (reference sequence). Quantitative 5'-RACE with molecular barcodes generated TCR beta libraries. TCRdb ran MiXCR on the 5' RACE reads and lists one entry per CDR3 protein. The data contain more than 300,000 distinct CDR3 sequences, more than 9% of them singletons. Sequencing was carried out using blood, either unsorted or a sorted T cell fraction (not recorded which). The chain employs TRBV27 and TRBJ2-7; D uncertain. This TCR derives from a female donor with ankylosing spondylitis or in good health (not recorded which). The CDR3 nucleotides read TGTGCCAGCGGAAGGACGGATGACACCTACGAGCAGTACTTC. This gives the protein CASGRTDDTYEQYF.